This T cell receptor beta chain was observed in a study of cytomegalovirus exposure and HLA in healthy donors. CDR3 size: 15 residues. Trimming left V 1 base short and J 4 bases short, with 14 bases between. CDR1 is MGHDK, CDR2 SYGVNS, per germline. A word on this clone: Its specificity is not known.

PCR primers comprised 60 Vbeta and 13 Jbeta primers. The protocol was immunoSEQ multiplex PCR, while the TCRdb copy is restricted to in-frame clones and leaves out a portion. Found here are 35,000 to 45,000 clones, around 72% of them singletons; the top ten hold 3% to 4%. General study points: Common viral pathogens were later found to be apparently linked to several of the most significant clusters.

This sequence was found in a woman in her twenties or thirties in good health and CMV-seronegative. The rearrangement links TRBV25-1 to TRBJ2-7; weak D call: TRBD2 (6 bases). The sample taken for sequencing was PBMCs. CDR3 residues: CASSESRGSVYEQYF. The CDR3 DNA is TGTGCCAGCAGTGAATCCCGGGGGTCGGTTTACGAGCAGTACTTC.